The rows below give T cell receptor beta chains drawn from one sample of a study of T cells in Graves' hyperthyroidism and ophthalmopathy. A single record per CDR3 protein comes from TCRdb applying MiXCR to the multiplex PCR reads. The profile shows fewer than 700,000 distinct CDR3 sequences, around 15% of them singletons. The sequencing sample was made of blood. The receptors originated from a woman in her twenties or thirties with Graves' hyperthyroidism. CDR3s include the opening cysteine and the closing phenylalanine or tryptophan. Fields, in order: D gene, J gene, V gene, CDR3 protein. D genes are given only for firm matches.

. TRBJ2-1 TRBV14 CASSQDWGGDEQFF
TRBD2 TRBJ2-3 TRBV28 CASSSPTSGAGDTQYF
TRBD2 TRBJ2-5 TRBV28 CASSLAERRETQYF
. TRBJ2-1 TRBV3-1 CASSHPESSQQFF
. TRBJ2-7 TRBV11-2 CASSLDRHEQYF
. TRBJ2-5 TRBV20-1 CSARVAGPQETQYF
. TRBJ1-2 TRBV5-6 CATTLGPSVAYGYTF
TRBD1 TRBJ2-5 TRBV7-2 CASSRQQGSRETQYF
. TRBJ2-3 TRBV12-5 CASGSTQQSTDTQYF
. TRBJ2-1 TRBV6-1 CASSRDDPLGSYNEQFF
. TRBJ2-7 TRBV6-1 CASSTPAGEQYF
. TRBJ2-7 TRBV14 CASSQVSWEQYF
. TRBJ1-1 TRBV30 CAWSAPYRNTEAFF
TRBD2 TRBJ2-4 TRBV11-2 CVSSSGTGNIQYF
TRBD1 TRBJ2-7 TRBV4-1 CASSPEDRGFLEQYF
. TRBJ1-2 TRBV7-2 CASSVYGSGNYGYTF
. TRBJ2-7 TRBV7-9 CASSPPVSSVDEQYF
. TRBJ2-1 TRBV5-1 CASASLDTYNEQFF
TRBD1 TRBJ1-2 TRBV30 CAWSVFSGQGSYGYTF
. TRBJ2-3 TRBV28 CASNLPWGSNTDTQYF
. TRBJ1-5 TRBV28 CASRPGGASSNQPQHF
TRBD2 TRBJ2-2 TRBV3-1 CASSQYRLAVSDTGELFF
TRBD2 TRBJ2-3 TRBV28 CASSPRLAGLLHNTQYF
. TRBJ2-3 TRBV2 CASSVVHGAATQYF
. TRBJ1-4 TRBV7-2 CASSLDRDNEKLFF
. TRBJ1-2 TRBV27 CASSPIAVNYGYTF
. TRBJ1-3 TRBV3-1 CASSQPGNTIYF
TRBD2 TRBJ2-7 TRBV10-3 CAISEPSGRDEQYF
TRBD1 TRBJ1-5 TRBV19 CAVGQGAQPQHF
. TRBJ2-4 TRBV7-2 CASSSGSTKSIQYF
TRBD1 TRBJ2-3 TRBV29-1 CSVRGQGGTDTQYF